This paragraph covers one T cell receptor beta chain sequence. The CDR3 extends over 14 amino acids. Germline trimming cut 3 bases from V and 8 bases from J; bases unmatched to any gene: 10. CDR1 and CDR2 from the germline V gene are SQVTM and ANQGSEA. These data belong to a study of T cell responses to AZD1222 COVID-19 vaccine. Using immunoSEQ multiplex PCR, the repertoire was profiled, and TCRdb retains in-frame clones only, with some absent. The sample includes around 80,000 clones, under 90% seen only once; the top ten take 1.3%. This clonotype was sampled from an adult who received the AZD1222 COVID-19 vaccine. Sequencing used peripheral blood, obtained 28 days after the second AZD1222 dose. This chain joins TRBV29-1 and TRBJ2-3; 8 nucleotides agree with TRBD2. CDR3 amino acids: CSVETGTRWSTQYF. The CDR3 DNA is TGCAGCGTTGAGACCGGGACTAGATGGAGTACGCAGTATTTT.